This T cell receptor (beta chain) was captured by sequencing in a study of long-term antiretroviral therapy in people with HIV. Points from the study as a whole: Compared with controls, HIV repertoires showed narrower CDR3 length ranges. ART preceded a rise in diversity that nonetheless stayed lower than in transplant donor controls.

Per germline, CDR1 MNHNY and CDR2 SVGAGI (reference sequence). V gave up 5 bases and J gave up 3 bases; unmatched junction bases: 7. There are 15 residues in the CDR3. As to this clone: The antigen is unknown.

A v3.0 immunoSEQ assay was performed at survey level. Sequencing targeted roughly 35,000-50,000 T-cell genomes per sample. Profiling relied on immunoSEQ multiplex PCR, and the TCRdb table lists in-frame clones only, not all of them. The sample includes fewer than 8,500 clones, about 76% of them seen just once. Specimens held roughly 1-11 million cryopreserved PBMC prior to DNA extraction. The sequences come from unsorted PBMCs, collected 0.2 years after starting antiretroviral therapy. The chain has TRBV6-6 and TRBJ2-7, with TRBD2 identical over 10 bases. The TCR originated in a man aged 35 to 55 with HIV. CDR3 sequence: CASSAGTSEFYEQYF. DNA of the CDR3: TGTGCCAGCAGTGCGGGGACTAGCGAATTCTACGAGCAGTACTTC.